These T cell receptor beta chains were read from a single sample in a study of cytomegalovirus exposure and HLA in healthy donors. The table came from immunoSEQ multiplex PCR; TCRdb's copy has only in-frame clones and leaves some out. The data hold approximately 75,000 clones, with 65% to 80% observed a single time. The sample comprised PBMCs. All receptors come from a man aged 40-55 years in good health and CMV-seropositive. The CDR3 runs from the conserved cysteine through the conserved F or W. Each record gives: V gene, J gene, D gene, clone size, CDR3 DNA, CDR3 protein. A D gene is named only where the DNA matches it firmly. Not every row has a clone size; where given, it reads once, few, many or a size class.

TRBV9	TRBJ1-2	-	once	TGTGCCAGCAGCGTAGATGGAAGGGGGTACTATGGCTACACCTTC	CASSVDGRGYYGYTF
TRBV28	TRBJ1-2	TRBD1	-	TGTGCCAGCAGTTTACGGACAGGACCTAACTATGGCTACACCTTC	CASSLRTGPNYGYTF
TRBV13	TRBJ1-2	TRBD1	-	TGTGCCAGCAGCGAAAACAGGGGTTGGGGCTATGGCTACACCTTC	CASSENRGWGYGYTF
TRBV5-1	TRBJ1-1	-	-	TGCGCCAGCAGCTTTAGCATCCCTGGGAACACTGAAGCTTTCTTT	CASSFSIPGNTEAFF
TRBV7-9	TRBJ1-2	-	-	TGTGCCAGCAGCTTAGGACAGAACTATGGCTACACCTTC	CASSLGQNYGYTF
TRBV6-6	TRBJ1-1	-	-	TGTGCCAGCAGTTACCCCGGACAGGAAGCTTTCTTT	CASSYPGQEAFF
TRBV30	TRBJ1-2	-	-	TGTGCCTGGAGTGCTGACCGGGGTACCTTC	CAWSADRGTF
TRBV30	TRBJ2-7	TRBD2	few	TGTGCCTGGAGACTAGCGGGGGGTTACGAGCAGTACTTC	CAWRLAGGYEQYF
TRBV5-6	TRBJ1-2	-	few	TGTGCCAGCAGCTTGGCCGCGGGGCGCCGAGGCTACACCTTC	CASSLAAGRRGYTF
TRBV9	TRBJ1-1	-	-	TGTGCCAGCAGCTCAACTCAGGGGACTGAAGCTTTCTTT	CASSSTQGTEAFF
TRBV6-6	TRBJ2-1	-	-	TGTGCCAGCAGTTACGGTCAGACAGGAGTCAATGAGCAGTTCTTC	CASSYGQTGVNEQFF
TRBV5-5	TRBJ1-4	TRBD1	-	TGTGCCAGCAGTCCGGGACAGGGACCAACTAATGAAAAACTGTTTTTT	CASSPGQGPTNEKLFF
TRBV18	TRBJ2-2	TRBD1	once	TGTGCCAGCTCACCAGGACAGGTCACCGGGGAGCTGTTTTTT	CASSPGQVTGELFF
TRBV18	TRBJ1-2	TRBD1	-	TGTGCCAGCTCACCGACACAGGGGTATGGCTACACCTTC	CASSPTQGYGYTF
TRBV11-3	TRBJ2-1	TRBD2	-	TGTGCCAGCAGCTTCCCATTAGCGGGGGGGCCTGAGCAGTTCTTC	CASSFPLAGGPEQFF
TRBV4-1	TRBJ1-1	-	-	TGCGCCAGCAGCCAAGGAACACAGAACACTGAAGCTTTCTTT	CASSQGTQNTEAFF
TRBV11-3	TRBJ1-2	-	-	TGTGCCAGCACCCGTTTTGGGGAGTATGGCTACACCTTC	CASTRFGEYGYTF
TRBV7-2	TRBJ2-5	-	-	TGTGCCAGCAGCTTAAGCGCGGGCGAGACCCAGTACTTC	CASSLSAGETQYF
TRBV7-6	TRBJ2-7	-	-	TGTGCCAGCAGCCCAGGGGTGAACGAGCAGTACTTC	CASSPGVNEQYF
TRBV4-3	TRBJ2-2	-	-	TGCGCCAGCAGACAAAACAGGGATGGGGCCGGGGAGCTGTTTTTT	CASRQNRDGAGELFF
TRBV6-5	TRBJ1-4	-	-	TGTGCCAGCAGTTACGGGGGGGCATTTGGTGAAAAACTGTTTTTT	CASSYGGAFGEKLFF
TRBV7-9	TRBJ2-7	-	-	TGTGCCAGCAGCTTAAGCGGACCCTACGAGCAGTACTTC	CASSLSGPYEQYF
TRBV10-1	TRBJ2-7	TRBD2	-	TGCGCCAGGGGGAGGGACCGTGCCTACGAGCAGTACTTC	CARGRDRAYEQYF
TRBV27	TRBJ2-7	TRBD1	-	TGTGCCAGCAGTAGGACAGGGCGAGACGAGCAGTACTTC	CASSRTGRDEQYF
TRBV9	TRBJ2-7	TRBD1	-	TGTGCCAGCAGCGTAGGAGTTCCCGGGACAGGGTTCCACGAGCAGTACTTC	CASSVGVPGTGFHEQYF
TRBV10-3	TRBJ2-2	-	few	TGTGCCATCAGTGATGGCGGGAACACCGGGGAGCTGTTTTTT	CAISDGGNTGELFF
TRBV28	TRBJ1-2	TRBD1	-	TGTGCCAGCAGTACCGGACAGGGGCACTATGGCTACACCTTC	CASSTGQGHYGYTF
TRBV7-9	TRBJ2-7	TRBD1	-	TGTGCCAGCAGCCCGGGCTTCATAGGGACAGCGAAAAACTACGAACAGTACTTC	CASSPGFIGTAKNYEQYF
TRBV19	TRBJ2-2	TRBD2	few	TGTGCCAGTAGTGCTTTTGCGGGGGGAGGAACCGGGGAGCTGTTTTTT	CASSAFAGGGTGELFF
TRBV7-9	TRBJ1-2	TRBD1	-	TGTGCCAGCAGCTCCAACCGGGACAGGGTAGCCCTGGGATACACCTTC	CASSSNRDRVALGYTF
TRBV7-7	TRBJ2-5	-	once	TGTGCTAGCAGCCGCCAGGGGCGGGAGACCCAGTACTTC	CASSRQGRETQYF
TRBV4-1	TRBJ1-1	-	-	TGCGCCAGCAGCCTGGGGACAAGGCCCATGAACACTGAAGCTTTCTTT	CASSLGTRPMNTEAFF
TRBV28	TRBJ2-7	TRBD1	-	TGTGCCAGCAGTGGGTCCGGGACAGGGGGGCGCGAGCAGTACTTC	CASSGSGTGGREQYF
TRBV10-3	TRBJ2-3	TRBD1	-	TGTGCCATCAGTCCGGGACAGGTAGATACGCAGTATTTT	CAISPGQVDTQYF
TRBV7-2	TRBJ2-2	TRBD2	few	TGTGCCAGCAGCTTAGAGGGGACTAGCGGTAGTAGGGAGCTGTTTTTT	CASSLEGTSGSRELFF
TRBV5-5	TRBJ1-3	-	few	TGTGCCAGCACCGACTATCGGGTGAGAACCTCTGGAAACACCATATATTTT	CASTDYRVRTSGNTIYF